This TCR beta chain was profiled in a study of cytomegalovirus exposure and HLA in healthy donors. The V gene lost 3 bases and the J gene lost 4 bases, with 28 bases spanning the gap. This CDR3 has 19 residues. Germline V lookup: CDR1 SGHDT, CDR2 YYEEEE. PCR employed 60 Vbeta and 13 Jbeta primers. Libraries were prepared by immunoSEQ multiplex PCR; TCRdb keeps only in-frame clonotypes and omits some of them. The repertoire holds 150,000 to 200,000 clones, 79% seen once, with 3.5% to 5% in the top ten. The material sequenced was PBMCs. V usage is TRBV5-6 and J usage is TRBJ2-5, with D possibly being TRBD2 (5 bases). The clonotype comes from a woman in her 30s in good health and CMV-seropositive. The CDR3 nucleotides read TGTGCCAGCAGCTCGTCGGGAATCACGAGAGTGCGTCGGCCAGAGACCCAGTACTTC. The encoded protein is CASSSSGITRVRRPETQYF. The entire variable domain, with the rest obtained from reference TRBV5-6 and TRBJ2-5, is as follows: DAGVTQSPTHLIKTRGQQVTLRCSPKSGHDTVSWYQQALGQGPQFIFQYYEEEERQRGNFPDRFSGHQFPNYSSELNVNALLLGDSALYLCASSSSGITRVRRPETQYFGPGTRLLVL.